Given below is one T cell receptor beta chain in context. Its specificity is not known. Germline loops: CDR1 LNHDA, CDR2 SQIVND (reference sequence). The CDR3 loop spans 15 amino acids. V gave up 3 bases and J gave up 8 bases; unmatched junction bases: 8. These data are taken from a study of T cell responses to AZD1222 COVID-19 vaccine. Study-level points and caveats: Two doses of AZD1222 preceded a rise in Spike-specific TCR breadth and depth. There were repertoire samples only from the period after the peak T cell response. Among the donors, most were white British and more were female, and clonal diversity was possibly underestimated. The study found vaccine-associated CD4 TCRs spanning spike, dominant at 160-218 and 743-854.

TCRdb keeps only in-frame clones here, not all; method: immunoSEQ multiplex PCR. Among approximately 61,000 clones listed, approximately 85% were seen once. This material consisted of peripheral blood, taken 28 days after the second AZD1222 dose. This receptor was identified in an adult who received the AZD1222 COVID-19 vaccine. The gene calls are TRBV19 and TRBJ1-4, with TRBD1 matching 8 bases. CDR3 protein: CASSIRGREREKLFF. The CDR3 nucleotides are TGTGCCAGTAGTATCAGGGGGCGCGAAAGAGAAAAACTGTTTTTT.